This entry lists 24 T cell receptor beta chains sequenced from one sample in a study of OX40 agonist ivuxolimab in advanced cancers. Data came from immunoSEQ multiplex PCR; TCRdb stores just in-frame clones and leaves some out. The table includes roughly 90,000 clones, approximately 90% detected once. This material consisted of CD4+ or CD8+ T cells sorted from blood, taken in a trial of the OX40 agonist ivuxolimab. These receptors were taken from an adult with an advanced solid tumor such as melanoma, head and neck, liver or kidney cancer.

This sequence joins TRBV5-1 and TRBJ2-7, with 11 bases lining up with TRBD1. Looked up from germline, CDR1 is SGHRS and CDR2 is YFSETQ. This CDR3 comprises 18 residues. After removal of 0 bases from V and 0 bases from J, the junction contained 8 bases not matched to a gene. The CDR3 sequence is CASSLVPGQGGSSYEQYF. As DNA, the CDR3 is TGCGCCAGCAGCTTGGTCCCGGGACAGGGGGGAAGCTCCTACGAGCAGTACTTC.

CDR3: CASSLTGTGNTGELFF. The CDR3 coding sequence is TGTGCCAGCAGCTTGACCGGGACAGGCAACACCGGGGAGCTGTTTTTT. This chain joins TRBV11-3 and TRBJ2-2; 8 bases line up with TRBD1. V lost 3 bases, J lost 2 bases, and 5 bases stayed unmatched. The CDR3 contains 16 residues. Germline V lookup: CDR1 SGHNT, CDR2 YENEEA.

This clone was counted between two and nine times. The rearrangement joins TRBV7-3 to TRBJ2-1; a weak D match, TRBD1 (5 bases). V dropped 4 bases and J dropped 9 bases, with 19 bases sitting between them. Germline V gene sequence: CDR1 SGHTA, CDR2 FQGTGA. This CDR3 has 15 amino acids. The CDR3 bases are TGTGCCAGCAGCTCCCTTTCGGGCGTTCAGGGTGAGCAGTTCTTC. Its protein product is CASSSLSGVQGEQFF.

V is TRBV28 and J is TRBJ1-5; 7 nucleotides match TRBD1. Germline CDR1 reads MDHEN; CDR2 reads SYDVKM. The CDR3 sequence is 16 residues long. Trimming cost V 5 bases and J 1 base; bases outside gene matches: 8. This CDR3 reads CASSIAQTGSNQPQHF. The CDR3 nucleotides read TGTGCCAGCAGTATAGCACAGACAGGGAGCAATCAGCCCCAGCATTTT. The variable domain in full, with the rest retrieved from reference TRBV28 and TRBJ1-5, is DVKVTQSSRYLVKRTGEKVFLECVQDMDHENMFWYRQDPGLGLRLIYFSYDVKMKEKGDIPEGYSVSREKKERFSLILESASTNQTSMYLCASSIAQTGSNQPQHFGDGTRLSIL.

The chain uses TRBV5-1 and TRBJ2-1, with 10 bases fitting TRBD2. CDR1 and CDR2 from the germline V gene are SGHRS and YFSETQ. V lost 1 base to trimming and J lost 0 bases; unmatched junction nucleotides: 7. CDR3 length equals 18 residues. The CDR3 spells CASSLPLAGVPSYNEQFF. CDR3 in DNA: TGCGCCAGCAGCTTGCCGCTAGCGGGGGTGCCCTCCTACAATGAGCAGTTCTTC.

This chain joins TRBV7-8 and TRBJ2-3; D is ambiguous. Trimming took off 4 bases at V and 2 bases at J, with 10 bases between the two ends. CDR3 length: 14 amino acids. CDR1 SGHVS and CDR2 FQNEAQ come from the germline V gene. The CDR3 region is CASSWQSPTDTQYF. The CDR3 bases are TGTGCCAGCAGCTGGCAGTCCCCCACAGATACGCAGTATTTT.

This chain links TRBV28 with TRBJ1-1; D is ambiguous. The V and J ends lost 5 bases and 6 bases respectively, with 13 bases between them. CDR3 length: 13 amino acids. Germline V CDR1 and CDR2: MDHEN, SYDVKM. In DNA, the CDR3 is TGTGCCAGCAGTGCCTACATCAGGTCTGAAGCTTTCTTT. Translating gives CASSAYIRSEAFF.

This chain connects TRBV4-2 to TRBJ2-2; 8 nucleotides match TRBD2. Trimming at V came to 5 bases and at J to 0 bases, leaving 5 bases not matched to a gene. Per germline, CDR1 LGHNA and CDR2 YNFKEQ. CDR3 length: 16 amino acids. The CDR3 DNA follows: TGTGCCAGCAGCGTGGCTAGCGGGCCGAACACCGGGGAGCTGTTTTTT. Translation: CASSVASGPNTGELFF.

V usage is TRBV6-6 and J usage is TRBJ2-3; D is undetermined. Germline CDR1 MNHNY, CDR2 SVGAGI (reference sequence). V was shortened by 5 bases and J by 2 bases, with 5 bases between the two germline ends. The CDR3 has 12 amino acids. CDR3 DNA sequence: TGTGCCAGCAGTCATGTCACAGATACGCAGTATTTT. It yields the protein CASSHVTDTQYF.

The CDR3 reads CASSQQGNYGYTF. DNA of the CDR3: TGTGCCAGCTCACAGCAAGGAAACTATGGCTACACCTTC. The rearrangement links TRBV18 to TRBJ1-2; D remains unclear. The CDR3 loop spans 13 amino acids. Per germline, CDR1 KGHSH and CDR2 LQKENI. V was cut by 4 bases and J by 2 bases, with 8 bases left in between.

V and J are TRBV4-3 and TRBJ2-1; maybe TRBD1 (6 bases). The germline gives CDR1 LGHNA, CDR2 YSLEER. Deletions cut 4 bases from V and 8 bases from J, with 12 bases between. This CDR3 has 13 residues. The CDR3 DNA reads TGCGCCAGCAGCCTAGAATACAGGGATGAGCAGTTCTTC. It yields the protein CASSLEYRDEQFF.

This rearrangement joins TRBV21-1 to TRBJ1-2; TRBD1 was called by the table and not checked on the DNA. TRBV21-1 is classified as a pseudogene. This CDR3 comprises 19 residues. Here the CDR3 reads CASSKEGLGDRVLGYGYTF. CDR3 sequence (DNA): TGTGCCAGCAGCAAAGAAGGGTTGGGGGACAGGGTTTTGGGCTATGGCTACACCTTC.

This sequence joins TRBV4-3 and TRBJ2-1; TRBD2 aligns across 11 bases. With V trimmed by 2 bases and J by 7 bases, 10 bases remained unmatched. Germline CDR1 is LGHNA and CDR2 is YSLEER. The CDR3 totals 17 residues. Written as DNA, the CDR3 is TGCGCCAGCAGCCAACCCCCTTCGACTAGCGGGGAAAATGAGCAGTTCTTC. It yields the protein CASSQPPSTSGENEQFF.

The CDR3 coding sequence is TGTGCCAGCAGTTATTCCGGGAGTGGCACAGATACGCAGTATTTT. Translation: CASSYSGSGTDTQYF. The chain joins TRBV6-5 to TRBJ2-3; a possible D gene is TRBD2 (6 bases). The germline V and J ends were trimmed by 3 bases and 1 base, with 11 bases remaining between them. Germline V gene sequence: CDR1 MNHEY, CDR2 SVGAGI. This CDR3 has 15 amino acids.

The J gene is TRBJ2-5, the V gene TRBV9; 7 positions agree with TRBD2. CDR3 length equals 17 residues. Trimming cost V 0 bases and J 0 bases; bases outside gene matches: 8. Germline assignment: CDR1 SGDLS and CDR2 YYNGEE. The CDR3 sequence: CASSVGGSGLYQETQYF. CDR3 in DNA: TGTGCCAGCAGCGTAGGGGGTAGCGGGTTGTACCAAGAGACCCAGTACTTC. The whole variable domain, filled in from reference TRBV9 and TRBJ2-5, reads DSGVTQTPKHLITATGQRVTLRCSPRSGDLSVYWYQQSLDQGLQFLIQYYNGEERAKGNILERFSAQQFPDLHSELNLSSLELGDSALYFCASSVGGSGLYQETQYFGPGTRLLVL.

The chain uses TRBV28 and TRBJ2-7; 9 nucleotides agree with TRBD2. The V gene end was trimmed by 5 bases and the J gene end by 1 base; junction bases not matched to a gene: 6. The CDR3 length is 15 residues. Per germline, CDR1 MDHEN and CDR2 SYDVKM. The CDR3 DNA reads as TGTGCCAGCAGTCCGCCGGGACTAGCTTCCTACGAGCAGTACTTC. Translating it yields CASSPPGLASYEQYF.

This rearrangement joins TRBV29-1 to TRBJ2-7, with 13 bases fitting TRBD2. Germline loops: CDR1 SQVTM, CDR2 ANQGSEA. The CDR3 extends over 13 amino acids. Trimming at V came to 1 base and at J to 6 bases, leaving 0 bases not matched to a gene. CDR3 in amino acids: CSVEGLAGGEQYF. The CDR3 DNA reads TGCAGCGTTGAAGGACTAGCGGGAGGCGAGCAGTACTTC.

This chain joins TRBV7-2 and TRBJ2-7; tentative D call: TRBD2 (6 bases). Trimming left V 1 base short and J 0 bases short, with 16 bases between. This CDR3 comprises 17 residues. Germline CDR1 SGHTA, CDR2 FQGNSA. The CDR3 DNA reads TGTGCCAGCAGCTTAGGAAGTACCAGCGGGCTCTCCTACGAGCAGTACTTC. Protein sequence: CASSLGSTSGLSYEQYF.

This chain uses TRBV4-3 with TRBJ2-3; tentative D call: TRBD1 (6 bases). V dropped 0 bases and J dropped 6 bases, with 16 bases sitting between them. Germline loops: CDR1 LGHNA, CDR2 YSLEER. The CDR3 extends over 16 amino acids. In DNA, the CDR3 is TGCGCCAGCAGCCAAGATCGCAATCGCAGGGGTGATACGCAGTATTTT. It is translated as CASSQDRNRRGDTQYF.

The rearrangement links TRBV5-1 to TRBJ2-1, with D tentatively TRBD1 or TRBD2 (5 bases each). The CDR3 covers 17 residues. Between the trimmed V and J ends, which lost 0 bases and 2 bases, there was a span of 15 bases. Germline values: CDR1 SGHRS, CDR2 YFSETQ. The CDR3 loop reads CASSLGGWDRTYNEQFF. The CDR3 bases are TGCGCCAGCAGCTTGGGAGGGTGGGACCGGACCTACAATGAGCAGTTCTTC.

The V and J genes are TRBV2 and TRBJ2-7; D unclear. This CDR3 has 16 residues. Trimming removed 6 bases from V and 1 base from J, with 19 bases in between. Germline CDR1 is SNHLY and CDR2 is FYNNEI. CDR3 region: CASSPGGPNSSYEQYF. The CDR3, as DNA: TGTGCCAGCAGCCCCGGTGGGCCAAACAGTTCCTACGAGCAGTACTTC.

The chain links TRBV18 to TRBJ2-5; the match to TRBD2 covers 10 bases. CDR3 length: 19 residues. The V gene's germline CDR1 is KGHSH and CDR2 LQKENI. The V gene end was trimmed by 1 base and the J gene end by 2 bases; junction bases not matched to a gene: 13. CDR3: CASSPRPAGGRVRQETQYF. The DNA for the CDR3 is TGTGCCAGCTCACCACGCCCAGCGGGAGGGCGAGTACGGCAAGAGACCCAGTACTTC.

The chain is built from TRBV4-1 and TRBJ2-1; TRBD2 agrees at 7 bases. Germline lookup yields CDR1 MGHRA and CDR2 YSYEKL. This CDR3 contains 14 residues. Losses at the gene ends were 7 bases for V and 9 bases for J; bases not matched to a gene: 12. CDR3 DNA sequence: TGCGCCAGCAAGCGTCTAGCGGAGGGGATTGAGCAGTTCTTC. Residues: CASKRLAEGIEQFF.

As DNA, the CDR3 is TGTGCCAGCAGCTTGGCCCCGGCAGGGGGGCAGTATTTT. Its translation is CASSLAPAGGQYF. The J gene is TRBJ2-3, the V gene TRBV5-4; 7 positions match TRBD1. The CDR3 contains 13 residues. V shed 0 bases and J 11 bases; nucleotides not matched to a gene: 6. Germline V gives CDR1 SGHNT, CDR2 YYREEE (reference sequence). Together with reference TRBV5-4 and TRBJ2-3, the CDR3 gives the full variable domain: ETGVTQSPTHLIKTRGQQVTLRCSSQSGHNTVSWYQQALGQGPQFIFQYYREEENGRGNFPPRFSGLQFPNYSSELNVNALELDDSALYLCASSLAPAGGQYFGPGTRLTVL.